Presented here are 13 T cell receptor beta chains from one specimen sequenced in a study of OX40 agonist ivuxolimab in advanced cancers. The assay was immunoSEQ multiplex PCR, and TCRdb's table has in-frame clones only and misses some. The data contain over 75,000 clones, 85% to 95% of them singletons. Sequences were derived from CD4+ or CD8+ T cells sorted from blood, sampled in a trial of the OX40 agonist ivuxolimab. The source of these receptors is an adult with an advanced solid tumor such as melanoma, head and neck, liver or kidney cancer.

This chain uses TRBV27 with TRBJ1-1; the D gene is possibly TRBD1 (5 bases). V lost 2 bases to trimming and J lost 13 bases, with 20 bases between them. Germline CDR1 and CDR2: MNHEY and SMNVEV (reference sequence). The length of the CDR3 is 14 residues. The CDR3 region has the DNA TGTGCCAGCAGTTTAGGGGAGGGGTCCCGGTTTGTTTTCTTT. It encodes CASSLGEGSRFVFF.

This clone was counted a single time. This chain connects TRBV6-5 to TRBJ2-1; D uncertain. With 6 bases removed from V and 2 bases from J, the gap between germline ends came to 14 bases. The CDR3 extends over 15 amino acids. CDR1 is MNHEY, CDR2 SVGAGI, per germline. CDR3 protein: CASSMGNGPYNEQFF. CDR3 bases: TGTGCCAGCAGCATGGGGAACGGACCCTACAATGAGCAGTTCTTC.

CDR3 DNA: TGTGCCAGCAGCAGGGACAGCACCCTTGAAGCTTTCTTT. Translation: CASSRDSTLEAFF. The chain joins TRBV5-6 to TRBJ1-1; 7 nucleotides line up with TRBD1. Germline V gene lookup returns CDR1 SGHDT and CDR2 YYEEEE. CDR3 length: 13 amino acids. V gave up 4 bases and J gave up 7 bases; unmatched junction bases: 7.

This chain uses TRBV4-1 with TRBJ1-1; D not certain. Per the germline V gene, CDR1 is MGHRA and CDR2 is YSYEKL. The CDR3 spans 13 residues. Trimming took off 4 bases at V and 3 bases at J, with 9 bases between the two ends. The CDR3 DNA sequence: TGCGCCAGCAGCCCCCTTGTTCACACTGAAGCTTTCTTT. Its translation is CASSPLVHTEAFF.

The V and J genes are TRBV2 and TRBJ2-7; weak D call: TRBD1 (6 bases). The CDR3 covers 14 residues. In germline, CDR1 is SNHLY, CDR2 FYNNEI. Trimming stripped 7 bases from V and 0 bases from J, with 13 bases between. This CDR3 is CASIGQLSSYEQYF. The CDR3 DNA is TGTGCCAGCATAGGACAGTTAAGCTCCTACGAGCAGTACTTC.

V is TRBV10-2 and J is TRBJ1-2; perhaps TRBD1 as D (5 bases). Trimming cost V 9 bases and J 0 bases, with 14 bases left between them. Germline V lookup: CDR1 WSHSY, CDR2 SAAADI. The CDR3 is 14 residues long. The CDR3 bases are TGCGCCAGTAGCCCGACAGACCCTAACTATGGCTACACCTTC. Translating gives CASSPTDPNYGYTF.

For the CDR3, the DNA is TGTGCCAGCAGCGCGGGACAGGGGTCCTCCTACGAGCAGTACTTC. Translating it yields CASSAGQGSSYEQYF. The rearrangement uses TRBV9 and TRBJ2-7, with 10 bases fitting TRBD1. The germline V gene encodes CDR1 SGDLS and CDR2 YYNGEE. V shed 3 bases, J shed 0 bases, and the junction held 3 bases outside the gene matches. CDR3 length: 15 amino acids. The full variable domain, with the rest looked up from reference TRBV9 and TRBJ2-7, is DSGVTQTPKHLITATGQRVTLRCSPRSGDLSVYWYQQSLDQGLQFLIQYYNGEERAKGNILERFSAQQFPDLHSELNLSSLELGDSALYFCASSAGQGSSYEQYFGPGTRLTVT.

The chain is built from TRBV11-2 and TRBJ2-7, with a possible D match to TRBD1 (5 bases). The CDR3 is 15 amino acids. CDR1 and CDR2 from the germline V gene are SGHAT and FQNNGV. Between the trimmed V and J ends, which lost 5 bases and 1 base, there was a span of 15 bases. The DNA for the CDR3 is TGTGCCAGCAGCCCACGATCGGCAGGGTCCTACGAGCAGTACTTC. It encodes CASSPRSAGSYEQYF.

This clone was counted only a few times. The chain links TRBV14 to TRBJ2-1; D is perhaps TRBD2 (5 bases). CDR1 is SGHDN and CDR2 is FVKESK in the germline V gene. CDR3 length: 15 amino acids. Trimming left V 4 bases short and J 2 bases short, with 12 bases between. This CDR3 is CASSLLAGTYNEQFF. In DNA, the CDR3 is TGTGCCAGCAGCCTTCTAGCTGGTACCTACAATGAGCAGTTCTTC.

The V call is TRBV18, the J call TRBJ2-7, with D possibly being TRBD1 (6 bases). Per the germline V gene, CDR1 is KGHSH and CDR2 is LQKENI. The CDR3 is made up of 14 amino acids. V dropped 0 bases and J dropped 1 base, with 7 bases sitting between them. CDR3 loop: CASSPPGQSYEQYF. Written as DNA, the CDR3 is TGTGCCAGCTCACCACCTGGACAGTCCTACGAGCAGTACTTC.

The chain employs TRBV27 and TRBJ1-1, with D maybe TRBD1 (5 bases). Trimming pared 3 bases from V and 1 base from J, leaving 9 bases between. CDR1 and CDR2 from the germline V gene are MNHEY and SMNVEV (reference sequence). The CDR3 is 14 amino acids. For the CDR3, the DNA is TGTGCCAGCAGTTTTGGGGGAACGAACACTGAAGCTTTCTTT. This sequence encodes CASSFGGTNTEAFF.

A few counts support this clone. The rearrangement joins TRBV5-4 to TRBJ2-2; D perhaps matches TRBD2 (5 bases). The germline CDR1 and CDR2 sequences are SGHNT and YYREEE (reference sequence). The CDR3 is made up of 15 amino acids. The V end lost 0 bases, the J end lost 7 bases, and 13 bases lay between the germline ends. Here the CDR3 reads CASSLGGSRNGELFF. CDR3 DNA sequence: TGTGCCAGCAGCTTGGGAGGGTCGCGGAACGGGGAGCTGTTTTTT.

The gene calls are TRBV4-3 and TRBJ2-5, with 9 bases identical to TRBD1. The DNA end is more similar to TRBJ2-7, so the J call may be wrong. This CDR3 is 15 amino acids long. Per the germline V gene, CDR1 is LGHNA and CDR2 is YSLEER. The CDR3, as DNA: TGCGCCAGCAGCCAATACAGGGGGCCCCCTGGCGAGCAGTACTTC. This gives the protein CASSQYRGPPGEQYF.